This T cell receptor (beta chain) stems from a study of early T cells in non-severe SARS-CoV-2 infection. Overall study results and limits: Matching with VDJdb favored anti-spike CD8 responses (missing private and CD4 specificities).

V lost 2 bases and J lost 4; bases outside the gene matches: 5. Looked up from germline, CDR1 is LNHNV and CDR2 is YYDKDF (reference sequence). The CDR3 loop spans 15 amino acids. In the library, individual cDNA molecules carried attached unique molecular identifiers. TCRdb reprocessed the 5' RACE reads via MiXCR and lists one record per CDR3 protein. Of about 81,000 distinct CDR3 sequences listed, more than 13% are singletons. Concerning this clonotype itself: What it binds is not known.

The TCR originated in an adult who was a healthcare worker with PCR-confirmed SARS-CoV-2 infection or an uninfected control (not recorded which). The V gene is TRBV15, the J gene TRBJ1-2, with 9 bases lining up with TRBD1. The specimen sequenced was whole blood. The CDR3 DNA sequence: TGTGCCACCAGCAGATTAGACAGGGGGGTCTATGGCTACACCTTC. Translated, it gives CATSRLDRGVYGYTF.